This T cell receptor beta chain was captured by sequencing in a study of T cell repertoires and HLA-DP antigens. Study as a whole: Transduced HeLa cells presented HLA-DP to CD4+ T cells. Findings and limits, study-wide: Pre-culture clonality, about 0.042, was far below sorted CD137+ clonality of around 0.38.

With respect to this clone: Its antigen is unidentified.

CDR1 and CDR2 (germline): MNHNS, SASEGT. The CDR3 is made up of 15 amino acids. V dropped 5 bases and J dropped 5; count of bases not matched to a gene: 11. Sequenced by immunoSEQ multiplex PCR; TCRdb stores in-frame clones only, minus some. In the table there are some 110,000 clones, almost 95% of which are singletons. The receptor comes from a woman aged 18-30 years in good health and CMV-seronegative. This chain links TRBV6-1 with TRBJ2-7; 8 bases are shared with TRBD1. Sequenced input: CD4+ T cells from PBMCs. The CDR3: CASSPDRGPWHEQYF. DNA for the CDR3: TGTGCCAGCAGTCCCGACAGGGGCCCCTGGCACGAGCAGTACTTC.